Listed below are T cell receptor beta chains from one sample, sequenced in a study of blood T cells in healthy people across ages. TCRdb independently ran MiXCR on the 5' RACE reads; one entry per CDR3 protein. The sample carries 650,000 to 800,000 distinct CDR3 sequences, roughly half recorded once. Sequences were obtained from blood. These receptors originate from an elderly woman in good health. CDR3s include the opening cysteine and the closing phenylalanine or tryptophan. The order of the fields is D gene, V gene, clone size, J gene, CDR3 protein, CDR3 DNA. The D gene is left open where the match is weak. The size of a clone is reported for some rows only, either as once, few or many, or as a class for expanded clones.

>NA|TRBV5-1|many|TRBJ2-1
CASSSGLSNEQFF
TGCGCCAGCAGCTCAGGACTATCCAATGAGCAGTTCTTC
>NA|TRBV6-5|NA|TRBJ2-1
CARTVGYEQFF
TGTGCCCGCACCGTTGGATATGAGCAGTTCTTC
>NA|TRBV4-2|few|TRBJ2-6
CASSPVASSGANVLTF
TGTGCCAGCAGCCCAGTCGCCAGCTCTGGGGCCAACGTCCTGACTTTC
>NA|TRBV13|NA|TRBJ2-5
CASSLGEGSAPRATQYF
TGTGCCAGCAGCTTAGGCGAGGGGTCCGCGCCACGGGCGACCCAGTACTTC
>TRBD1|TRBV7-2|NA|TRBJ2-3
CASSSRQGRTDTQYF
TGTGCCAGCAGCTCCCGACAGGGTCGCACAGATACGCAGTATTTT
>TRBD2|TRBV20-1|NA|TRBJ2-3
CSVEAGGHTDTQYF
TGCAGTGTGGAAGCGGGGGGACACACAGATACGCAGTATTTT
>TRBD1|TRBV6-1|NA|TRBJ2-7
CASSSASTGGHEQYF
TGTGCCAGCAGTTCAGCTTCGACAGGGGGCCACGAGCAGTACTTC
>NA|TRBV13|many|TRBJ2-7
CASSGGPSGTYEQYF
TGTGCCAGCAGTGGGGGGCCTAGCGGTACCTACGAGCAGTACTTC
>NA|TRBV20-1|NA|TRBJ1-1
CSARDGRENTEAFF
TGCAGTGCTAGAGATGGGCGGGAGAACACTGAAGCTTTCTTT
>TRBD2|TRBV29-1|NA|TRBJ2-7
CSVQASGTYNEQYF
TGCAGCGTTCAGGCTAGCGGGACCTACAATGAGCAGTACTTC
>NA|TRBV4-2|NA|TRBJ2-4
CASSQGSVLGKNIQCF
TGTGCCAGCAGCCAAGGATCCGTTTTGGGCAAAAACATTCAGTGCTTC
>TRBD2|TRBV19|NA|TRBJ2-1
CASSPLRPTSGDEQFF
TGTGCCAGTAGTCCACTTCGACCGACTAGCGGGGATGAGCAGTTCTTC
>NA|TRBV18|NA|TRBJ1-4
CASSPRQGPTNEKLFF
TGTGCCAGCTCACCGCGGCAGGGTCCAACTAATGAAAAACTGTTTTTT
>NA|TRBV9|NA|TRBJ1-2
CASSVEDNGAYGYTF
TGTGCCAGCAGCGTAGAAGACAACGGCGCCTATGGCTACACCTTC
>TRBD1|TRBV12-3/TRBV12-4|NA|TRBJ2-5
CASSWGQGKEETQYF
TGTGCCAGCAGCTGGGGACAGGGGAAAGAAGAGACCCAGTACTTC
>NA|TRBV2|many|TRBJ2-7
CASKRESSSDEQYF
TGTGCCAGCAAAAGGGAGTCTTCCTCCGACGAGCAGTACTTC
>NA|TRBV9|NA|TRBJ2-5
CASSVAPAGAETQYF
TGTGCCAGCAGCGTAGCTCCGGCGGGGGCAGAGACCCAGTACTTC
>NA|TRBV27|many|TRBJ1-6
CASRRDNYSSYNSPLHF
TGTGCCAGCAGAAGGGACAACTACTCCTCCTATAATTCACCCCTCCACTTT
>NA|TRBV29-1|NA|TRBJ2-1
CSVPGWGFDEQFF
TGCAGCGTTCCGGGCTGGGGTTTTGATGAGCAGTTCTTC
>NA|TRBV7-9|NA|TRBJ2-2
CASSLGFLNTGELFF
TGTGCCAGCAGCTTGGGTTTCTTGAACACCGGGGAGCTGTTTTTT
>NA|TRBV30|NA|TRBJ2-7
CAWRSKGIAYEQYF
TGTGCCTGGAGGTCAAAGGGAATCGCCTACGAGCAGTACTTC
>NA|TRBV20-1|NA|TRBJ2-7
CSARDRERGSPGQYF
TGCAGTGCTAGAGATCGTGAAAGGGGTTCTCCAGGGCAGTACTTC
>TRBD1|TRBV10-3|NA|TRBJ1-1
CAISGQGNTEAFF
TGTGCCATCAGTGGACAGGGGAACACTGAAGCTTTCTTT
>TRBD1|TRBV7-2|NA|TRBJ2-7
CASSSGQGKQYF
TGTGCCAGCAGCTCGGGACAGGGAAAGCAGTACTTC
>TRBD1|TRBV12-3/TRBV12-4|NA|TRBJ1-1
CASSRGTGGPEAFF
TGTGCCAGCAGTCGGGGGACAGGGGGCCCCGAAGCTTTCTTT
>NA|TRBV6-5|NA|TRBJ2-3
CASSRWMNTDTQYF
TGTGCCAGCAGCCGATGGATGAACACAGATACGCAGTATTTT
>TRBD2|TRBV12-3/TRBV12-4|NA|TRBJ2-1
CASSLAGAPYNEQFF
TGTGCCAGCAGTTTGGCGGGAGCGCCCTACAATGAGCAGTTCTTC
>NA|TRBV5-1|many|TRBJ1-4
CASSLIPTNEKLFF
TGCGCCAGCAGCTTGATACCAACTAATGAAAAACTGTTTTTT
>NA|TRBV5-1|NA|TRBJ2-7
CASSLLGHSTYEQYF
TGCGCCAGCAGCTTGCTCGGGCACAGTACCTACGAGCAGTACTTC
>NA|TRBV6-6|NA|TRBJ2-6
CASSYRARDSGANVLTF
TGTGCCAGCAGTTATCGCGCACGAGACTCTGGGGCCAACGTCCTGACTTTC
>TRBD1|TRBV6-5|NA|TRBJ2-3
CASSRVPGGSDTQYF
TGTGCCAGCAGCCGGGTCCCAGGGGGCTCAGATACGCAGTATTTT
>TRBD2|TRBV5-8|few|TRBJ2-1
CASSLTGTSASVGFF
TGTGCCAGCAGCCTCACCGGGACTAGCGCATCGGTGGGGTTCTTC
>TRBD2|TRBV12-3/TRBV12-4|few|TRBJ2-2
CASSPTWRGVTGELFF
TGTGCCAGCAGTCCTACCTGGCGGGGGGTCACCGGGGAGCTGTTTTTT
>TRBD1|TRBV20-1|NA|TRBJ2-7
CSARDGDRSASEQYF
TGCAGTGCTAGAGATGGGGACAGGTCAGCATCCGAGCAGTACTTC
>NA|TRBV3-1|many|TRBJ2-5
CASGRQETQYF
TGTGCCAGCGGTCGACAAGAGACCCAGTACTTC
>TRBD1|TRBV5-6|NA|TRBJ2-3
CASSLLEGTGVEYF
TGTGCCAGCAGCTTGTTAGAAGGGACAGGGGTTGAGTATTTT
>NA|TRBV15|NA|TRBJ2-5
CATRILAETQYF
TGTGCCACTCGGATTCTCGCAGAGACCCAGTACTTC
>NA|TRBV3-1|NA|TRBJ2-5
CASSHWVVKETQYF
TGTGCCAGCAGCCATTGGGTAGTCAAAGAGACCCAGTACTTC
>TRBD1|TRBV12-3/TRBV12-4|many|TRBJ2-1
CASSRTGGRYEQFF
TGTGCCAGCAGTAGGACAGGGGGCAGGTATGAGCAGTTCTTC
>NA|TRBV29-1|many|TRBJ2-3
CSATGDNTDTQYF
TGCAGCGCCACTGGAGATAACACAGATACGCAGTATTTT
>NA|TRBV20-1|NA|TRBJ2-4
CTREGLRQYF
TGCACCCGAGAGGGGTTACGGCAGTACTTC
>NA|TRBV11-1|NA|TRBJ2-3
CASSLGRGTESDTQYF
TGTGCCAGCAGCTTGGGCAGGGGGACTGAGTCAGATACGCAGTATTTT
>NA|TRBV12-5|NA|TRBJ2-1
CASGLWETGNWEQFF
TGTGCTAGTGGTTTGTGGGAGACAGGCAATTGGGAGCAGTTCTTC
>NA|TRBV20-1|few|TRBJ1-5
CSARDLTIYQPQHF
TGCAGTGCTAGAGATCTTACAATATATCAGCCCCAGCATTTT
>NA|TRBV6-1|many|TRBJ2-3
CASIEAPAQTQYF
TGTGCCAGCATAGAAGCGCCCGCGCAAACGCAGTATTTT
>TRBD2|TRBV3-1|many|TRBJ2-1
CASSQAGGGPGNEQFF
TGTGCCAGCAGCCAAGCAGGCGGGGGGCCGGGCAATGAGCAGTTCTTC
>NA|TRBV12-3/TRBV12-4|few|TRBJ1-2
CASSLGGSNGYTF
TGTGCCAGCAGTTTAGGGGGATCAAATGGCTACACCTTC
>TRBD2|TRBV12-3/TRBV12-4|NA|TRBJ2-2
CAGSEGLAAGELFF
TGTGCCGGCAGTGAAGGACTAGCGGCTGGGGAGCTGTTTTTT
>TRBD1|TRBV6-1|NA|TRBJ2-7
CASSEAETGVYEQYF
TGTGCCAGCAGTGAAGCAGAAACAGGGGTCTACGAGCAGTACTTC
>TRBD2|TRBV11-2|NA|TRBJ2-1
CASSAGGGTYNEQFF
TGTGCCAGCAGCGCCGGCGGGGGGACCTACAATGAGCAGTTCTTC
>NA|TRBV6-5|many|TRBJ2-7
CASREGRYEQYF
TGTGCCAGCAGGGAAGGGCGGTACGAGCAGTACTTC
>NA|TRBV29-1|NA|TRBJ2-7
CSVGRDAHEQYF
TGCAGCGTGGGTAGGGATGCCCACGAGCAGTACTTC
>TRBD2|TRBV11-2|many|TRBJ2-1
CASRKIAGAYNEQFF
TGTGCCAGCAGAAAAATAGCGGGAGCGTACAATGAGCAGTTCTTC
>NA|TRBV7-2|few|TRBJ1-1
CASSVMAAPEAFF
TGTGCCAGCAGCGTAATGGCCGCCCCTGAAGCTTTCTTT